What follows are 31 T cell receptor beta chains derived from one specimen sequenced in a study of T cells after yellow fever vaccination. TCRdb used MiXCR to reprocess the 5' RACE reads, holding one entry per CDR3 protein. This table has hundreds of thousands of distinct CDR3 sequences, 13% appearing once. Sample: PBMCs, taken on the day of the yellow fever booster vaccination. These receptor sequences come from a man aged 25-45 years who received the YFV17D yellow fever vaccine.

The rearrangement links TRBV7-2 to TRBJ2-3; 10 positions match TRBD2. The germline V gene has CDR1 SGHTA and CDR2 FQGNSA. J was trimmed by 6 bases and V by 0 bases; bases with no gene match: 6. CDR3 size: 16 residues. This CDR3 is CASSLASSGRVDTQYF. In DNA, the CDR3 is TGTGCCAGCAGCTTAGCGTCTAGCGGGAGAGTTGATACGCAGTATTTT.

In its sample, this clonotype was seen a few times. The chain recombines TRBV20-1 with TRBJ1-2; D call uncertain. The CDR3 covers 14 residues. Germline CDR1 reads DFQATT; CDR2 reads SNEGSKA (reference sequence). The V and J ends lost 0 bases and 7 bases respectively, with 15 bases between them. CDR3 residues: CSAREPQTVTGYTF. The CDR3 nucleotides read TGCAGTGCTAGAGAGCCGCAAACGGTAACTGGCTACACCTTC.

The chain uses TRBV3-1 and TRBJ2-6; TRBD1 agrees at 8 bases. The germline V gene has CDR1 LGHDT and CDR2 YNNKEL (reference sequence). The junction had 10 bases not matched to a gene; V was cut back by 6 bases and J by 0 bases. CDR3 length equals 18 residues. The CDR3 DNA reads as TGTGCCAGCAGGCCTCAGGGGGCCTCTTACTCTGGGGCCAACGTCCTGACTTTC. Translation gives CASRPQGASYSGANVLTF.

This clonotype has just one count. The chain employs TRBV18 and TRBJ2-1; TRBD2 aligns across 9 bases. Per germline, CDR1 KGHSH and CDR2 LQKENI. The CDR3 length is 16 residues. V shed 1 base, J shed 8 bases, and the junction held 9 bases outside the gene matches. The CDR3 loop reads CASSPRTSGLGDEQFF. The CDR3 DNA reads TGTGCCAGCTCACCACGAACTAGCGGGCTAGGGGATGAGCAGTTCTTC.

This clonotype has only a few counts. This may arise from a read error, as a much more abundant clone is one base away. This chain uses TRBV13 with TRBJ2-5; D not certain. CDR3 length: 13 residues. Deletions cut 5 bases from V and 1 base from J, with 8 bases between. CDR1 and CDR2 from the germline V gene are PRHDT and FYEKMQ (reference sequence). The CDR3 nucleotides are TGTGCCAGCAGCGGCCGGCCCCAAGAGACCCAGTACTTC. This sequence encodes CASSGRPQETQYF.

V gene TRBV19 combines with J gene TRBJ2-5; D might be TRBD1 (5 bases). Germline V gives CDR1 LNHDA, CDR2 SQIVND (reference sequence). This CDR3 spans 15 amino acids. Trimming stripped 1 base from V and 0 bases from J, with 9 bases between. The CDR3 coding sequence is TGTGCCAGTAGTATAGGACAGCCAGACCAAGAGACCCAGTACTTC. Residues: CASSIGQPDQETQYF.

This clonotype was seen more than once but under ten times. The chain recombines TRBV12-3 or TRBV12-4 with TRBJ2-7; possible D gene TRBD2, 7 bases. CDR3 size: 13 residues. V was cut by 5 bases and J by 5 bases, with 13 bases left in between. The CDR3 DNA reads TGTGCCAGCAGTGCCCTGGGGGGGCACGAGCAGTACTTC. Translated, it gives CASSALGGHEQYF.

This clonotype came up a few times. The V and J genes are TRBV21-1 and TRBJ2-5; the table assigns TRBD1, which was not confirmed against the DNA. TRBV21-1 is a listed pseudogene. The CDR3 has 12 residues. The CDR3 sequence is CASTGQGGTQYF. The CDR3, as DNA: TGTGCCAGCACGGGACAGGGGGGTACCCAGTACTTC.

The chain uses TRBV20-1 and TRBJ1-6; no reliable D call. Trimming cost V 1 base and J 7 bases, with 11 bases left between them. The germline V gene has CDR1 DFQATT and CDR2 SNEGSKA (reference sequence). The CDR3 covers 14 residues. The CDR3 loop is CSARVGPENSPLHF. The CDR3 DNA follows: TGCAGTGCTAGAGTTGGGCCCGAGAATTCACCCCTCCACTTT.

This sequence joins TRBV20-1 and TRBJ2-1; D may match TRBD1 or TRBD2 (6 bases each). This CDR3 comprises 14 residues. V was clipped by 4 bases and J by 3 bases, with 13 bases between them. Germline lookup yields CDR1 DFQATT and CDR2 SNEGSKA (reference sequence). Here the CDR3 reads CSATLGGIYNEQFF. CDR3 in DNA: TGCAGTGCTACACTAGGGGGGATCTACAATGAGCAGTTCTTC.

The V call is TRBV5-1, the J call TRBJ2-5, with 7 bases fitting TRBD2. The germline gives CDR1 SGHRS, CDR2 YFSETQ. J was trimmed by 5 bases and V by 0 bases; bases with no gene match: 10. The CDR3 extends over 16 amino acids. The CDR3 DNA follows: TGCGCCAGCAGCTTGGGAACAGCGGGACGTGGGGAGACCCAGTACTTC. This encodes CASSLGTAGRGETQYF.

V usage is TRBV3-1 and J usage is TRBJ2-7, with D possibly TRBD2 on 6 matching bases. The CDR3 sequence is 15 residues long. V was cut by 0 bases and J by 0 bases, with 9 bases left in between. Germline V gives CDR1 LGHDT, CDR2 YNNKEL (reference sequence). CDR3 DNA: TGTGCCAGCAGCCAAGAGGGAGGCAACTCCTACGAGCAGTACTTC. Translated, it gives CASSQEGGNSYEQYF.

This clonotype was seen repeatedly, ten times or more. CDR3 region: CASSPRRAQYNEQFF. In nucleotides, the CDR3 is TGTGCCAGCAGCCCCCGGCGGGCCCAATACAATGAGCAGTTCTTC. The chain couples TRBV7-2 to TRBJ2-1; perhaps TRBD2 as D (5 bases). The CDR3 consists of 15 residues. V lost 5 bases, J lost 4 bases, and 15 bases lay in between. The germline gives CDR1 SGHTA, CDR2 FQGNSA.

This clonotype showed up just a few times. The CDR3 protein is CASSLAGQPYEQYF. CDR3 sequence (DNA): TGTGCCAGCAGCTTAGCGGGACAACCCTACGAGCAGTACTTC. The rearrangement joins TRBV13 to TRBJ2-7; TRBD1 is a possible D gene (6 bases). This CDR3 contains 14 residues. The V and J ends lost 1 base and 2 bases respectively, with 9 bases between them. Germline-derived CDR1 and CDR2 are PRHDT and FYEKMQ (reference sequence).

This clonotype was seen more than once but under ten times. V usage is TRBV6-1 and J usage is TRBJ1-6, with D tentatively TRBD1 (5 bases). Germline loops: CDR1 MNHNS, CDR2 SASEGT. This CDR3 has 13 residues. The germline V and J ends were trimmed by 7 bases and 9 bases, with 13 bases remaining between them. Here the CDR3 reads CASTEGVASPLHF. The CDR3 DNA sequence: TGTGCCAGCACCGAAGGGGTTGCTTCACCCCTCCACTTT.

The chain links TRBV7-6 to TRBJ1-1; D is ambiguous. This CDR3 spans 15 amino acids. The V gene's germline CDR1 is SGHVS and CDR2 FNYEAQ. Trimming left V 0 bases short and J 2 bases short, with 10 bases between. CDR3 coding DNA: TGTGCCAGCAGCTTAGCACAGCTAGGAAACACTGAAGCTTTCTTT. Translating gives CASSLAQLGNTEAFF.

The chain combines TRBV24-1 with TRBJ2-2, with TRBD2 matching over 9 bases. Germline trimming cut 8 bases from V and 5 bases from J; bases unmatched to any gene: 8. The CDR3 runs to 15 residues. Germline-derived CDR1 and CDR2 are KGHDR and SFDVKD. The CDR3 coding sequence is TGTGCCACCATGGCGGGAGGGCATTGGACCGGGGAGCTGTTTTTT. As protein: CATMAGGHWTGELFF.

V and J are TRBV27 and TRBJ2-1; 7 bases fit TRBD2. Germline V gene data show CDR1 as MNHEY and CDR2 as SMNVEV (reference sequence). J gave up 4 bases and V 3 bases, and 6 bases lay outside the gene matches. The CDR3 length is 15 residues. DNA for the CDR3: TGTGCCAGCAGTTTGACTAGCACCACGTACAATGAGCAGTTCTTC. Translated, it gives CASSLTSTTYNEQFF.

The V gene is TRBV6-1, the J gene TRBJ1-5, with D uncertain. The germline V and J ends were trimmed by 0 bases and 3 bases, with 9 bases remaining between them. This CDR3 comprises 15 residues. From germline, CDR1 is MNHNS and CDR2 SASEGT. The DNA of the CDR3 is TGTGCCAGCAGTGAAGCCTGGACCTTCAATCAGCCCCAGCATTTT. Translating gives CASSEAWTFNQPQHF.

A few counts support this clonotype. The chain couples TRBV20-1 to TRBJ2-6, with D hard to call. Germline V gives CDR1 DFQATT, CDR2 SNEGSKA (reference sequence). Between the trimmed V and J ends, which lost 0 bases and 0 bases, there was a span of 6 bases. The CDR3 length is 15 residues. Here the CDR3 reads CSARDIYSGANVLTF. The CDR3 nucleotides read TGCAGTGCTAGAGACATTTACTCTGGGGCCAACGTCCTGACTTTC.

A few counts support this clonotype. V gene TRBV25-1 combines with J gene TRBJ2-7; 10 bases are shared with TRBD2. Trimming cost V 4 bases and J 6 bases; bases outside gene matches: 6. Germline values: CDR1 MGHDK, CDR2 SYGVNS. The CDR3 has 14 amino acids. This CDR3 is CASSVASGSGEQYF. As DNA, the CDR3 is TGTGCCAGCAGTGTAGCTAGCGGGAGTGGCGAGCAGTACTTC.

The chain is built from TRBV28 and TRBJ2-7; tentatively, D is TRBD1 (6 bases). Germline V CDR1 and CDR2: MDHEN, SYDVKM. This CDR3 is built from 13 residues. Trimming left V 7 bases short and J 4 bases short, with 14 bases between. The CDR3 loop reads CASIGQGNYEQYF. The CDR3 DNA sequence: TGTGCCAGCATAGGTCAGGGGAATTACGAGCAGTACTTC.

The CDR3 bases are TGTGCCAGCAGTTACACCGGTGACGAGCAGTACTTC. Residues: CASSYTGDEQYF. The chain uses TRBV6-2 or TRBV6-3 and TRBJ2-7; no reliable D call. Germline CDR1 reads MNHEY; CDR2 reads SVGEGT. V was shortened by 2 bases and J by 5 bases, with 7 bases between the two germline ends. The CDR3 is made up of 12 amino acids.

This sequence joins TRBV5-6 and TRBJ2-5; maybe TRBD2 (6 bases). Germline V gene sequence: CDR1 SGHDT, CDR2 YYEEEE. The V gene lost 2 bases and the J gene lost 5 bases, with 19 bases spanning the gap. The CDR3 totals 16 residues. CDR3 coding DNA: TGTGCCAGCAGCTTCGCTCGGGACCCGGGGAGGGAGACCCAGTACTTC. This codes for CASSFARDPGRETQYF.

This clonotype occurred a few times. This rearrangement joins TRBV19 to TRBJ2-1; TRBD2 aligns across 11 bases. The CDR3 runs to 13 residues. The V segment lost 3 bases and the J segment 13 bases; nucleotides outside the gene matches: 5. Germline V gene sequence: CDR1 LNHDA, CDR2 SQIVND (reference sequence). The CDR3 coding sequence is TGTGCCAGTAGTATCTCACTAGCGGGAGTTCAGTTCTTC. It encodes CASSISLAGVQFF.

The V gene is TRBV7-9, the J gene TRBJ1-1; TRBD1 matches at 7 bases. J lost 1 base, V lost 3 bases, and 5 bases had no gene match. CDR1 and CDR2 (germline): SEHNR, FQNEAQ (reference sequence). The CDR3 is made up of 15 amino acids. The CDR3 nucleotides read TGTGCCAGCAGCTTCCGACAGGGTGGGAACACTGAAGCTTTCTTT. Translating it yields CASSFRQGGNTEAFF. Full variable domain (outside the CDR3, taken from reference TRBV7-9 and TRBJ1-1): DTGVSQNPRHKITKRGQNVTFRCDPISEHNRLYWYRQTLGQGPEFLTYFQNEAQLEKSRLLSDRFSAERPKGSFSTLEIQRTEQGDSAMYLCASSFRQGGNTEAFFGQGTRLTVV.

This rearrangement joins TRBV7-9 to TRBJ2-7; D is tentatively TRBD1 or TRBD2 (5 bases each). The CDR3 is 12 amino acids. V was cut by 4 bases and J by 6 bases, with 10 bases left in between. Germline V gives CDR1 SEHNR, CDR2 FQNEAQ (reference sequence). This CDR3 reads CASSSGLGEQYF. The CDR3 nucleotides are TGTGCCAGCAGCTCGGGGCTGGGCGAGCAGTACTTC.

This clonotype has just a few counts. V and J are TRBV24-1 and TRBJ2-7; D might be TRBD1 (6 bases). CDR3 length: 14 amino acids. From germline, CDR1 is KGHDR and CDR2 SFDVKD. V lost 3 bases and J lost 3, with 11 bases in between. The CDR3 region is CATSDTGHIYEQYF. DNA of the CDR3: TGTGCCACCAGTGATACGGGACATATCTACGAGCAGTACTTC.

This sequence joins TRBV7-2 and TRBJ2-7, with D maybe TRBD2 (5 bases). The V end lost 4 bases, the J end lost 13 bases, and 20 bases lay between the germline ends. Germline-derived CDR1 and CDR2 are SGHTA and FQGNSA. This CDR3 is 13 amino acids long. The CDR3 coding sequence is TGTGCCAGCAGCTCCGTAAATGGGCCGGGGAAATACTTC. It translates to CASSSVNGPGKYF.

The chain is built from TRBV20-1 and TRBJ2-3; the D gene is possibly TRBD1 (5 bases). The V gene lost 5 bases and the J gene lost 4 bases, with 10 bases spanning the gap. The length of the CDR3 is 12 residues. Germline V lookup: CDR1 DFQATT, CDR2 SNEGSKA (reference sequence). The CDR3 protein is CSAATDADTQYF. The CDR3 DNA follows: TGCAGTGCTGCGACAGACGCAGATACGCAGTATTTT.

The genes are TRBV20-1 and TRBJ2-3, with a weak D call TRBD1 (6 bases). CDR1 is DFQATT and CDR2 is SNEGSKA in the germline V gene (reference sequence). Trimming took off 0 bases at V and 3 bases at J, with 7 bases between the two ends. This CDR3 has 13 amino acids. This CDR3 is CSARDQGTDTQYF. CDR3 nucleotide sequence: TGCAGTGCTAGAGATCAGGGGACAGATACGCAGTATTTT.